This is a list of T cell receptor beta chains from one sample in a study of siplizumab effects on memory and regulatory T cells. Repertoires were generated with immunoSEQ multiplex PCR, while TCRdb's copy carries only in-frame clones and drops some. The sample carries tens of thousands of clones, just over 95% recorded once. Sequenced input: naive CD8+ T cells sorted from blood. Every receptor here comes from a human donor in good health. Both conserved end residues are part of each CDR3. D genes are given only for firm matches. Clone sizes are given selectively: once, few, many, or a class where the clone is expanded.

j_call d_call v_call clone_size cdr3_aa cdr3_nt
TRBJ2-3 . TRBV7-3 . CASSPTILGGGARDTQYF TGTGCCAGCAGCCCCACAATTCTGGGAGGGGGGGCGAGGGATACGCAGTATTTT
TRBJ2-3 TRBD2 TRBV30 . CAGWAGDPDTQYF TGTGCCGGATGGGCGGGGGATCCAGATACGCAGTATTTT
TRBJ1-1 . TRBV4-1 . CASSAGPNTEAFF TGCGCCAGCAGTGCCGGGCCGAACACTGAAGCTTTCTTT
TRBJ1-1 . TRBV30 . CAWATDLNTEAFF TGTGCCTGGGCCACAGATTTGAACACTGAAGCTTTCTTT
TRBJ2-5 TRBD1 TRBV5-6 . CASSQATGIETQYF TGTGCCAGCAGCCAGGCGACAGGGATAGAGACCCAGTACTTC
TRBJ1-3 . TRBV25-1 . CASSIVHLSGNTIYF TGTGCCAGCTCTATAGTACACCTCTCTGGAAACACCATATATTTT
TRBJ2-5 TRBD1 TRBV5-4 . CASSLPMTGGETQYF TGTGCCAGCAGCTTACCGATGACAGGGGGGGAGACCCAGTACTTC
TRBJ2-3 . TRBV5-4 . CASSRMGTDTQYF TGTGCCAGCAGCAGGATGGGCACAGATACGCAGTATTTT
TRBJ2-7 TRBD1 TRBV19 once CASSIGTGISYEQYF TGTGCCAGTAGTATCGGGACAGGTATCTCCTACGAGCAGTACTTC
TRBJ2-1 . TRBV10-3 . CAIRRDSGLYNEQFF TGTGCCATCAGGAGGGACAGCGGGTTGTACAATGAGCAGTTCTTC
TRBJ1-1 TRBD1 TRBV19 . CASNTGGTEAFF TGTGCCAGTAACACAGGGGGGACTGAAGCTTTCTTT
TRBJ2-3 . TRBV5-1 . CASSLAEFAFTDTQYF TGCGCCAGCAGCTTGGCGGAATTTGCGTTCACAGATACGCAGTATTTT
TRBJ1-2 . TRBV9 . CASSPGGGGYGYTF TGTGCCAGCAGCCCAGGCGGGGGAGGCTATGGCTACACCTTC
TRBJ2-3 . TRBV2 once CASRPGQDPSDTQYF TGTGCCAGCAGGCCGGGACAAGACCCGTCAGATACGCAGTATTTT
TRBJ2-7 TRBD1 TRBV5-1 . CASSPTGAYEQYF TGCGCCAGCAGCCCTACAGGGGCCTACGAGCAGTACTTC
TRBJ2-1 TRBD2 TRBV27 . CASSLGLALYNEQFF TGTGCCAGCAGTTTGGGACTAGCCCTATACAATGAGCAGTTCTTC
TRBJ1-2 . TRBV7-4 . CASSLAFGASADGYTF TGTGCCAGCAGCTTAGCATTCGGGGCTTCAGCGGATGGCTACACCTTC
TRBJ1-1 . TRBV9 . CASSVNRGSEAFF TGTGCCAGCAGCGTCAACCGGGGTTCTGAAGCTTTCTTT
TRBJ2-4 . TRBV18 once CASSQGAMDIQYF TGTGCCAGCTCCCAAGGGGCGATGGACATTCAGTACTTC
TRBJ2-3 . TRBV11-2 . CASSLVRTDTQYF TGTGCCAGCAGCTTAGTTCGGACAGATACGCAGTATTTT
TRBJ2-3 TRBD2 TRBV4-1 . CASSQAGGDTQYF TGCGCCAGCAGCCAAGCGGGGGGAGATACGCAGTATTTT
TRBJ2-5 . TRBV9 . CASSTGTVQETQYF TGTGCCAGCAGCACTGGGACTGTCCAAGAGACCCAGTACTTC
TRBJ1-6 TRBD1 TRBV19 once CASSSRGEPNSPLHF TGTGCCAGTAGCTCCAGGGGGGAGCCAAATTCACCCCTCCACTTT
TRBJ1-3 . TRBV7-9 . CASSSFLTPNSGNTIYF TGTGCCAGCAGCTCCTTCCTTACACCCAACTCTGGAAACACCATATATTTT
TRBJ2-1 . TRBV19 . CASSIRVASYNEQFF TGTGCCAGTAGTATACGGGTGGCGTCCTACAATGAGCAGTTCTTC
TRBJ2-7 TRBD1 TRBV10-3 . CAISPGQDVYEQYF TGTGCCATCAGCCCGGGACAGGACGTCTACGAGCAGTACTTC
TRBJ2-7 TRBD2 TRBV7-2 . CASSSPPGLAGVQAYEQYF TGTGCCAGCAGCTCCCCACCTGGACTAGCGGGGGTACAGGCCTACGAGCAGTACTTC
TRBJ1-2 . TRBV30 . CAWSAGQLNYGYTF TGTGCCTGGAGTGCTGGACAGCTTAACTATGGCTACACCTTC
TRBJ2-7 . TRBV27 . CASNSALAAYEQYF TGTGCCAGCAATTCCGCCCTGGCAGCCTACGAGCAGTACTTC
TRBJ2-2 . TRBV2 . CASSVPPNTGELFF TGTGCCAGCAGTGTCCCTCCGAACACCGGGGAGCTGTTTTTT
TRBJ2-4 TRBD2 TRBV10-3 . CAERGRGGPLKNIQYF TGTGCCGAGAGGGGCCGGGGGGGCCCGCTCAAAAACATTCAGTACTTC
TRBJ1-6 . TRBV2 . CASSADRGSPLHF TGTGCCAGCAGCGCGGACAGAGGGTCACCCCTCCACTTT
TRBJ2-7 . TRBV27 . CASSLTVNNYEQYF TGTGCCAGCAGCTTGACAGTAAACAACTACGAGCAGTACTTC
TRBJ2-7 TRBD1 TRBV5-6 . CASSWGQAEQYF TGTGCCAGCAGCTGGGGACAGGCAGAGCAGTACTTC
TRBJ2-3 . TRBV7-2 . CASRLLGGPPTDTQYF TGTGCCAGCAGACTCCTCGGGGGGCCCCCCACAGATACGCAGTATTTT
TRBJ2-2 . TRBV27 once CASSFLMEGELFF TGTGCCAGCAGTTTCCTCATGGAGGGGGAGCTGTTTTTT
TRBJ2-1 . TRBV11-3 . CASSPYSGRGHNEQFF TGTGCCAGCAGCCCATACTCGGGACGGGGGCACAATGAGCAGTTCTTC
TRBJ2-3 TRBD2 TRBV4-2 once CASSQVQLAGGTDTQYF TGTGCCAGCAGCCAAGTCCAACTAGCGGGGGGCACAGATACGCAGTATTTT
TRBJ2-7 TRBD1 TRBV19 . CASSIGTGNYEQYF TGTGCCAGTAGTATCGGGACAGGGAATTACGAGCAGTACTTC
TRBJ2-1 . TRBV7-9 . CASSPDRMWEQFF TGTGCCAGCAGCCCCGATAGGATGTGGGAGCAGTTCTTC
TRBJ1-4 TRBD1 TRBV4-2 . CASSQLQGATNEKLFF TGTGCCAGCAGCCAGCTCCAGGGGGCAACTAATGAAAAACTGTTTTTT
TRBJ1-1 . TRBV9 . CASSRWDTEAFF TGTGCCAGCAGCCGATGGGACACTGAAGCTTTCTTT
TRBJ2-1 . TRBV2 . CASTKGPGDEQFF TGTGCCAGCACGAAGGGACCGGGGGATGAGCAGTTCTTC
TRBJ2-5 . TRBV19 . CASSRTDRETQYF TGTGCCAGTAGTCGTACGGACCGGGAGACCCAGTACTTC
TRBJ1-2 . TRBV4-3 . CASSQDRGGYGYTF TGCGCCAGCAGCCAAGATCGAGGAGGATATGGCTACACCTTC
TRBJ1-5 . TRBV27 . CASSPPYQPQHF TGTGCCAGCAGTCCCCCTTATCAGCCCCAGCATTTT
TRBJ2-7 . TRBV29-1 . CSSVGETAPYEQYF TGCAGCTCTGTGGGGGAGACAGCGCCCTACGAGCAGTACTTC
TRBJ2-1 . TRBV19 . CASSIVVAMEQFF TGTGCCAGTAGTATAGTAGTGGCCATGGAGCAGTTCTTC
TRBJ1-1 . TRBV5-6 . CASRDGVSEAFF TGTGCCAGCCGTGACGGGGTGAGCGAAGCTTTCTTT
TRBJ1-1 . TRBV20-1 . CSAPLNTEAFF TGCAGTGCCCCGCTAAACACTGAAGCTTTCTTT
TRBJ2-7 . TRBV5-1 . CASSLSGTYEQYF TGCGCCAGCAGCTTATCAGGAACCTACGAGCAGTACTTC
TRBJ1-2 . TRBV11-2 once CASSLSGADGYTF TGTGCCAGCAGCTTATCGGGGGCGGATGGCTACACCTTC